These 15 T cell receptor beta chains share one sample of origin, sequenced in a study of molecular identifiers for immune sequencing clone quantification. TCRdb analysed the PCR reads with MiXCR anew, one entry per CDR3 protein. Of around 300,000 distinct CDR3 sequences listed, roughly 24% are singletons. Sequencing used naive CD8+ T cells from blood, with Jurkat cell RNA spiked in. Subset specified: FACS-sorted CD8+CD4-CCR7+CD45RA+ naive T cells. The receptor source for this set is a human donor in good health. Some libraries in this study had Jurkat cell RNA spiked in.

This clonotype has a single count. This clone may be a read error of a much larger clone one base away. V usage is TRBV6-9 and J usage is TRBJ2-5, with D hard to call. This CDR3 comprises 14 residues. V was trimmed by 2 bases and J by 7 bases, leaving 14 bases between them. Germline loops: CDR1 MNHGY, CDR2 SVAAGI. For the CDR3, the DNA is TGTGCCAGCAGTTATAGCCTCGGACCCGTGACCCAGTACTTC. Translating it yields CASSYSLGPVTQYF.

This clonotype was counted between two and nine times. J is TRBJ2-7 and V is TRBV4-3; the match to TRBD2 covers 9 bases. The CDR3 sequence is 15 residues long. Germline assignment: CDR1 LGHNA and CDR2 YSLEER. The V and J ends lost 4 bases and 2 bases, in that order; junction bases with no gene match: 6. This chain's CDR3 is CASSLSGGGAYEQYF. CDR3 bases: TGCGCCAGCAGCCTTTCCGGCGGGGGGGCCTACGAGCAGTACTTC.

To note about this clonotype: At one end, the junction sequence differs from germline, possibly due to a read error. Here the CDR3 reads CATGRDLLGSLTGELFF. DNA for the CDR3: TGTGCCACCGGCAGAGATTTATTGGGCTCCCTCACCGGGGAGCTGTTTTTT. The gene calls are TRBV15 and TRBJ2-2; unclear D gene. This CDR3 contains 17 residues. The germline CDR1 and CDR2 sequences are LNHNV and YYDKDF (reference sequence).

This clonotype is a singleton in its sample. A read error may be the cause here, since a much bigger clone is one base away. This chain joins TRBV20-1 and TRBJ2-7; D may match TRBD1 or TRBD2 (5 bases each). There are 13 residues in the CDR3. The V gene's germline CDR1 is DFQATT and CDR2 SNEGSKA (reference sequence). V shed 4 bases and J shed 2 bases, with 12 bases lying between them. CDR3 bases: TGCAGTGCTAAAAGGGACGGAACCTACGAGCAGTACTTC. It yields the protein CSAKRDGTYEQYF.

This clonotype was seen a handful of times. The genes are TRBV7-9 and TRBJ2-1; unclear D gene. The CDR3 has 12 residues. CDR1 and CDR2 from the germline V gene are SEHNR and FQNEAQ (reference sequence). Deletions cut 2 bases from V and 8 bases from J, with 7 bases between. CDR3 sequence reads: CASSLLVDEQFF. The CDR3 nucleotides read TGTGCCAGCAGCTTATTGGTGGATGAGCAGTTCTTC.

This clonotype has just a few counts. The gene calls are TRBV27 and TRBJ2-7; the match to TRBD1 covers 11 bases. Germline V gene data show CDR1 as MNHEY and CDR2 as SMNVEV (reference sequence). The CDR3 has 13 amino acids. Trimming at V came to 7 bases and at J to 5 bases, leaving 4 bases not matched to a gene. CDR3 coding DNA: TGTGCCAGCACCGGACAGGGGGCCCACGAGCAGTACTTC. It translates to CASTGQGAHEQYF.

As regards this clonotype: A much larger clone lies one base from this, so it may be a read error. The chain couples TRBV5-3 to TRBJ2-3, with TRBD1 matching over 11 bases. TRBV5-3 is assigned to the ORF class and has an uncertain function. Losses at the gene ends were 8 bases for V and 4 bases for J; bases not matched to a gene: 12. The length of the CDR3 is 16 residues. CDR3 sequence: CASSGGQGARSDTQYF. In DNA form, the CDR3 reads TGTGCCAGCAGCGGCGGACAGGGGGCGCGTTCAGATACGCAGTATTTT.

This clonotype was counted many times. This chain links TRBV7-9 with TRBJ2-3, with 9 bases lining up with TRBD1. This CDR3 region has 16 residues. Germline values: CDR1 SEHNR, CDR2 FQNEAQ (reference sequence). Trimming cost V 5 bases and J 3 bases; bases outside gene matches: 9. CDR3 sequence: CASSIVGQGITDTQYF. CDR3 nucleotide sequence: TGTGCCAGCAGCATTGTTGGACAGGGGATTACAGATACGCAGTATTTT.

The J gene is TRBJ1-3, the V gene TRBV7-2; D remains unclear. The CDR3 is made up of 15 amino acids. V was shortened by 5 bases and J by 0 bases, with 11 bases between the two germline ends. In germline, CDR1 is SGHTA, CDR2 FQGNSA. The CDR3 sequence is CASSPYPSSGNTIYF. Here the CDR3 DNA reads TGTGCCAGCAGCCCCTATCCCTCCTCTGGAAACACCATATATTTT.

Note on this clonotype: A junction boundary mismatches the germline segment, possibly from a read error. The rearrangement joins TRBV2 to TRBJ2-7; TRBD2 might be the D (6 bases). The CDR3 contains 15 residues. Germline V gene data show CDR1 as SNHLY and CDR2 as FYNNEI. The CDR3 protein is CAGSEDGGLYYEQYF. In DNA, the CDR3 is TGTGCCGGCAGTGAAGATGGGGGGTTGTACTACGAGCAGTACTTC.

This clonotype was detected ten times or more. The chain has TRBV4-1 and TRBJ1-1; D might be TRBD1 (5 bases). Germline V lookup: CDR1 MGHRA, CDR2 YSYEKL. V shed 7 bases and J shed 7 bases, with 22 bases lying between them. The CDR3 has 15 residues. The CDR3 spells CASTGDSWGVVEAFF. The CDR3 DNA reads TGCGCCAGCACGGGGGATTCATGGGGGGTGGTTGAAGCTTTCTTT.

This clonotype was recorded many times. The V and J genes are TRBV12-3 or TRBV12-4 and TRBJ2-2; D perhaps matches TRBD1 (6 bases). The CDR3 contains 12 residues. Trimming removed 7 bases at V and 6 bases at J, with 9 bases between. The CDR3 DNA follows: TGTGCCAGCACTACAGGGTCCGGGGAGCTGTTTTTT. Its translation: CASTTGSGELFF.

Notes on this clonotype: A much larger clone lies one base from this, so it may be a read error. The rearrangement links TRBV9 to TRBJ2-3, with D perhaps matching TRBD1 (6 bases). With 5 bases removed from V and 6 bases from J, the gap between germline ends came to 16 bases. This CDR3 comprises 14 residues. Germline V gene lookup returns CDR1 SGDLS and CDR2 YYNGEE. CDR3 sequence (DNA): TGTGCCAGCAGAGCCGGACAGACTGGTGATACGCAGTATTTT. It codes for CASRAGQTGDTQYF.

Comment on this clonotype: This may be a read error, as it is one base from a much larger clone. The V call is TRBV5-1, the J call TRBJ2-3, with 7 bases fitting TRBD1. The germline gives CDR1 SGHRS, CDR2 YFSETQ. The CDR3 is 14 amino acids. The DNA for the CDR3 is TGCGTCAGCAATGAGGAAGGGGGCCGAGATACGCAGTATTTT. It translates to CVSNEEGGRDTQYF.

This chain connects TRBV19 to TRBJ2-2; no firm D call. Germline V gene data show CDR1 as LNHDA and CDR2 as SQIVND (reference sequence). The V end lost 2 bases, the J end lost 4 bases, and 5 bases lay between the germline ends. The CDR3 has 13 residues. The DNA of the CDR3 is TGTGCCAGTAGTATAACTCTCACCGGGGAGCTGTTTTTT. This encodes CASSITLTGELFF.